This T cell receptor (beta chain) was sequenced in a study of blood T cells in healthy people across ages. A second PCR, run for roughly 7 to 11 cycles, used a sample-barcoded 5' primer plus a J-beta primer mix. One entry per CDR3 protein, called by TCRdb with MiXCR from the 5' RACE reads. The sample carries approximately 800,000 distinct CDR3 sequences, more than 35% recorded once. Findings of the study overall: Per-million-T-cell TCR beta diversity fell roughly linearly with age.

CDR3 length: 16 amino acids. Per germline, CDR1 LGHNA and CDR2 YNFKEQ. Germline trimming cut 0 bases from V and 2 bases from J; bases unmatched to any gene: 7. On this clonotype itself: Its antigen is currently unknown.

This clonotype was sampled from a man aged 80 or over in good health. The sample was blood. The V call is TRBV4-2, the J call TRBJ2-7; 7 nucleotides align to TRBD1. The CDR3 loop is CASSQDSDRVPYEQYF. As DNA, the CDR3 is TGTGCCAGCAGCCAAGATTCAGACAGGGTCCCCTACGAGCAGTACTTC.